The 15 T cell receptor beta chains below all came from one sample that was sequenced in a study of cytomegalovirus exposure and HLA in healthy donors. A multiplex PCR was run with 60 Vbeta primers and 13 Jbeta primers. Generated by immunoSEQ multiplex PCR, the TCRdb table keeps only in-frame clones and is missing some. Of some 150,000 clones listed, roughly four fifths are singletons. Material: PBMCs. The receptors shown here come from a woman aged 40 to 50 in good health and CMV-seronegative.

The V and J genes are TRBV6-5 and TRBJ2-3, with TRBD1 matching over 7 bases. The length of the CDR3 is 16 residues. Per germline, CDR1 MNHEY and CDR2 SVGAGI. The junction had 5 bases not matched to a gene; V was cut back by 0 bases and J by 2 bases. CDR3 sequence reads: CASSYSRQGPTDTQYF. CDR3 DNA: TGTGCCAGCAGTTACTCCCGACAGGGACCCACAGATACGCAGTATTTT.

V gene TRBV28 combines with J gene TRBJ1-2; 8 bases map to TRBD1. Germline CDR1 MDHEN, CDR2 SYDVKM. Losses at the gene ends were 3 bases for V and 6 bases for J; bases not matched to a gene: 15. The CDR3 spans 17 residues. The CDR3: CASSLVAGQGHLDGYTF. The CDR3 nucleotides read TGTGCCAGCAGTTTGGTAGCCGGACAGGGCCACCTAGATGGCTACACCTTC.

The chain employs TRBV6-5 and TRBJ2-7; TRBD2 might be the D (6 bases). Trimming left V 0 bases short and J 5 bases short, with 14 bases between. The CDR3 spans 15 residues. The germline CDR1 and CDR2 sequences are MNHEY and SVGAGI. The CDR3 is CASSYSLAQPNEQYF. CDR3 DNA sequence: TGTGCCAGCAGTTACTCCCTAGCGCAACCGAACGAGCAGTACTTC.

This rearrangement joins TRBV4-3 to TRBJ2-5; tentative D call: TRBD2 (6 bases). There are 18 residues in the CDR3. Trimming cost V 1 base and J 1 base, with 19 bases left between them. Per the germline V gene, CDR1 is LGHNA and CDR2 is YSLEER. CDR3 sequence: CASSQVLQGLPVQETQYF. In DNA, the CDR3 is TGCGCCAGCAGCCAAGTTCTCCAGGGACTTCCGGTCCAAGAGACCCAGTACTTC.

V and J are TRBV7-3 and TRBJ2-1, with TRBD2 identical over 12 bases. The length of the CDR3 is 14 residues. J gave up 6 bases and V 4 bases, and 1 base lay outside the gene matches. Germline assignment: CDR1 SGHTA and CDR2 FQGTGA. The CDR3 protein is CASSSSGRVNEQFF. The CDR3 DNA sequence: TGTGCCAGCAGCTCTAGCGGGAGGGTCAATGAGCAGTTCTTC.

The gene calls are TRBV18 and TRBJ1-1; 8 nucleotides agree with TRBD1. J was trimmed by 4 bases and V by 3 bases; bases with no gene match: 7. The CDR3 length is 15 residues. The germline gives CDR1 KGHSH, CDR2 LQKENI. CDR3 loop: CASSPPTGVGTEAFF. CDR3 bases: TGTGCCAGCTCACCTCCGACAGGGGTCGGCACTGAAGCTTTCTTT.

The gene calls are TRBV7-9 and TRBJ2-7; no definite D call. Germline V gene sequence: CDR1 SEHNR, CDR2 FQNEAQ (reference sequence). The CDR3 spans 14 residues. V gave up 1 base and J gave up 0 bases, with 7 bases separating them. CDR3 in amino acids: CASSLGAHSYEQYF. The CDR3 DNA sequence: TGTGCCAGCAGCTTAGGAGCCCACTCCTACGAGCAGTACTTC.

This rearrangement joins TRBV6-6 to TRBJ1-2; no clear D. The CDR3 sequence is 14 residues long. In germline, CDR1 is MNHNY, CDR2 SVGAGI (reference sequence). The V and J ends lost 7 bases and 4 bases respectively, with 16 bases between them. The CDR3 DNA reads as TGTGCCAGCACTTTTGGGCCCGAGGGCTATGGCTACACCTTC. Translating gives CASTFGPEGYGYTF.

This chain links TRBV9 with TRBJ2-2; the D gene is possibly TRBD1 (6 bases). Per germline, CDR1 SGDLS and CDR2 YYNGEE. This CDR3 is built from 16 residues. V was clipped by 4 bases and J by 1 base, with 14 bases between them. The CDR3 DNA reads as TGTGCCAGCAGCCCGATGGGCAGGGGGAACACCGGGGAGCTGTTTTTT. This sequence encodes CASSPMGRGNTGELFF.

This chain joins TRBV4-3 and TRBJ2-5; a possible D gene is TRBD2 (6 bases). TRBJ2-7 explains the end of the DNA better; the J call may be wrong. Germline assignment: CDR1 LGHNA and CDR2 YSLEER. The CDR3 consists of 17 residues. CDR3 DNA sequence: TGCGCCAGCAGCCAAGAAGCCCCCTTACTAGCCCCCTACGAGCAGTACTTC. The encoded protein is CASSQEAPLLAPYEQYF.

The chain has TRBV19 and TRBJ1-3; D may be TRBD1 (5 bases). V was shortened by 3 bases and J by 0 bases, with 9 bases between the two germline ends. This CDR3 has 15 residues. Germline CDR1 is LNHDA and CDR2 is SQIVND (reference sequence). In nucleotides, the CDR3 is TGTGCCAGTAGTATTTCGGGGGTCTCTGGAAACACCATATATTTT. It is translated as CASSISGVSGNTIYF.

This clone came up once. This chain links TRBV5-1 with TRBJ2-7; 7 bases are a match to TRBD1. The V segment lost 4 bases and the J segment 4 bases; nucleotides outside the gene matches: 14. Per germline, CDR1 SGHRS and CDR2 YFSETQ. This CDR3 is 16 amino acids long. CDR3 amino acids: CASSLRQGRLEYEQYF. CDR3 in DNA: TGCGCCAGCAGCCTTCGACAGGGTCGATTGGAGTACGAGCAGTACTTC.

The V gene is TRBV27, the J gene TRBJ2-7; maybe TRBD2 (5 bases). CDR3 length: 13 residues. V was pared by 6 bases and J by 4 bases, with 13 bases between. Germline assignment: CDR1 MNHEY and CDR2 SMNVEV (reference sequence). Here the CDR3 DNA reads TGTGCCAGCAGCCGATCCCGAGGGTACGAGCAGTACTTC. This encodes CASSRSRGYEQYF.

The genes are TRBV5-1 and TRBJ2-3; TRBD2 agrees at 8 bases. From germline, CDR1 is SGHRS and CDR2 YFSETQ. The CDR3 spans 15 residues. J lost 6 bases, V lost 3 bases, and 9 bases had no gene match. CDR3 coding DNA: TGCGCCAGCAGCTCCGGATCGGGAGGGCCGGATACGCAGTATTTT. Translation: CASSSGSGGPDTQYF.

The V gene is TRBV6-5, the J gene TRBJ2-1; D is unresolved. The CDR3 spans 15 residues. The germline CDR1 and CDR2 sequences are MNHEY and SVGAGI. V lost 6 bases to trimming and J lost 0 bases, with 12 bases between them. Here the CDR3 DNA reads TGTGCCAGCAGAGCGCAAGACGTCTCCTACAATGAGCAGTTCTTC. It yields the protein CASRAQDVSYNEQFF.